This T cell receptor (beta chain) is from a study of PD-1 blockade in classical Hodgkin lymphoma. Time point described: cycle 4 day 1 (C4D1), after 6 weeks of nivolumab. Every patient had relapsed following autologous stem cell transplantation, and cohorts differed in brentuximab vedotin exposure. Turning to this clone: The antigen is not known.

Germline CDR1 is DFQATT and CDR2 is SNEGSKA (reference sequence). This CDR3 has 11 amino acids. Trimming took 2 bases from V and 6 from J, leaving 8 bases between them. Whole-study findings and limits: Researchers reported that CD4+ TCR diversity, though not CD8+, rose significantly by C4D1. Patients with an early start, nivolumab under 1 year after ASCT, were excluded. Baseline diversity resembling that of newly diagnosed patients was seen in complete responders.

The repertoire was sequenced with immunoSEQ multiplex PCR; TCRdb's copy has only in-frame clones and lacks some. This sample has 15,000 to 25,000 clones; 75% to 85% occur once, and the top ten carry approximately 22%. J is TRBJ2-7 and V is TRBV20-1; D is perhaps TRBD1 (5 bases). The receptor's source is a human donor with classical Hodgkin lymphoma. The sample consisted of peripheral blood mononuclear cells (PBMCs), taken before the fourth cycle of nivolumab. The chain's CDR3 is CSARQGTEQYF. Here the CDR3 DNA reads TGCAGTGCTAGACAGGGCACCGAGCAGTACTTC.